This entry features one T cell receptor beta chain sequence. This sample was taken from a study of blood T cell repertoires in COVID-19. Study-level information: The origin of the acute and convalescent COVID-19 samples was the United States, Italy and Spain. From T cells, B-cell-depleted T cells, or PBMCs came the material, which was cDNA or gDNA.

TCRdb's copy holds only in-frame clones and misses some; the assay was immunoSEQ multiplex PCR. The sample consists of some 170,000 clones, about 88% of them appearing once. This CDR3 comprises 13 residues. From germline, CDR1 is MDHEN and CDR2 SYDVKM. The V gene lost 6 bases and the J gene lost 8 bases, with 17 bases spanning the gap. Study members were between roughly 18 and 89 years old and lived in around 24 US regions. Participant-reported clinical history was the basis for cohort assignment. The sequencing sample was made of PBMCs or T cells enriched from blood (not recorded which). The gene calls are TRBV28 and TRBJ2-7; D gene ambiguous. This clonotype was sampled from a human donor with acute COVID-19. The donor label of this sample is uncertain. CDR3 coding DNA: TGTGCCAGCAGCTCTAAACTCCGATCCCAGCAGTACTTC. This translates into CASSSKLRSQQYF.